This TCR beta chain was sequenced for a study of blood T cell repertoires in COVID-19. In the study overall: There were acute and convalescent COVID-19 samples, and they came from the United States, Italy and Spain.

V gave up 6 bases and J gave up 7 bases; unmatched junction bases: 21. Germline V lookup: CDR1 MNHEY, CDR2 SMNVEV (reference sequence). There are 19 residues in the CDR3. Original processing notes: Nucleated cell counts were estimated from reference gene primer amplification. Measured with immunoSEQ multiplex PCR; TCRdb has only the in-frame clones, and not every one. That table furnishes V, J and clone size, whereas the DNA furnished D and trimming. The sample carries some 400,000 clones, about 87% recorded once. This sequence originates from a human donor in a cohort sampled during active COVID-19. J is TRBJ2-5 and V is TRBV27; 12 nucleotides line up with TRBD2. The specimen sequenced was peripheral blood. The CDR3 DNA reads TGTGCCAGCAGGCCAGGGCGAGGACTAGCGGGGTCTGGTTCTTTGACCCAGTACTTC. Protein product: CASRPGRGLAGSGSLTQYF.